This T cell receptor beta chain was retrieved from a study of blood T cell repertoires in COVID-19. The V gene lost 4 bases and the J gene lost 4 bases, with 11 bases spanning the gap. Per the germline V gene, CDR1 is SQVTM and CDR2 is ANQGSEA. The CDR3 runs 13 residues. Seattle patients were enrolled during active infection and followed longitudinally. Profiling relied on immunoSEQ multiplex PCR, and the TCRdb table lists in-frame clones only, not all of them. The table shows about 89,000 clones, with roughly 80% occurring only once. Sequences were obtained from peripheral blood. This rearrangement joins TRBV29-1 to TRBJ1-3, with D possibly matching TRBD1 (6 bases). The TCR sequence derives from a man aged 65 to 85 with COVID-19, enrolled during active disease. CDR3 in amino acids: CSVGGGVGNTIYF. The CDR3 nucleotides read TGCAGCGTTGGAGGGGGGGTCGGAAACACCATATATTTT.